This TCR beta chain was recorded in a study of cytomegalovirus exposure and HLA in healthy donors (TCRdb year 2017). For the wider study: The 550 to 750 repertoires of the first cohort and the approximately 110 validation repertoires were produced on the same platform, according to a later analysis. The study aimed to test whether cataloging public T cell receptors could reveal signatures of past pathogen exposure. To predict cytomegalovirus infection status, the study combined high-throughput TCR immunosequencing, statistical association of individual TCRs with disease status, and machine learning. Along with the approximately 700-subject first cohort, a separate validation cohort of 120 different subjects was used. What the study reported, not specific to this receptor: The authors suggested that the approach could potentially be generalized to other disease states and immunological phenotypes. A few of the identified cytomegalovirus-associated TCR beta chains were confirmed in vitro to be specific for cytomegalovirus antigens. Of the cluster scores, roughly 95% were above 0 in a later analysis, which found that TCRs clustered in the first cohort also tended to co-occur in the 120 validation repertoires. Most TCR sequences were observed very rarely across donors, whereas some public TCRs were present in many individuals. The classifier was reported to diagnose cytomegalovirus status with high specificity and sensitivity in both the original cohort and the validation cohort. In the study, 164 TCR beta chains were listed as associated with cytomegalovirus. A later analysis had no HLA typing for the validation cohort, so co-occurrence there was scored across all 110 or so repertoires.

The donors belonged to the validation cohort of around 110 subjects, which was separate from the 666-subject first cohort. The library was made by the immunoSEQ multiplex PCR assay. As for the original processing: A statistical classification framework was developed to diagnose cytomegalovirus status using the catalog of TCR beta chain sequences. TCRdb retrieved this table from immuneACCESS and kept in-frame rearrangements only. Not all clones are present; in checked studies, unresolved V genes account for under half, and no reason is known for the remainder. Clone size and V and J calls were adopted from that table, with D and trimming inferred from the DNA. The sample table lists tens of thousands of clones, roughly 89% of them with a count of one. Of the sample, about 1.5% is held by the ten largest clones. As regards this clone: Its antigen is currently not known. Qualities for individual bases were not recorded, and no much larger clone is one base off.

The clonotype was recovered from a young woman in good health and CMV-seronegative. Material: PBMCs.

In nucleotides, the sequence is TGTGCCACCAGCAGAATGACTAGCGAGCGCGAGCAGTACTTC. It specifies CATSRMTSEREQYF. Recombination connected TRBV15 to TRBJ2-7; 8 nucleotides in the junction match TRBD2. The CDR3 has 14 amino acids, counting the end cysteine and phenylalanine. The only DNA kept is the CDR3, 42 bases in frame from the first base. The germline V and J ends show losses of 2 bases and 6 bases respectively, and no gene match explains 6 bases of the junction. CDR1 and CDR2 (LNHNV, YYDKDF) derive from the germline V gene (reference sequence).